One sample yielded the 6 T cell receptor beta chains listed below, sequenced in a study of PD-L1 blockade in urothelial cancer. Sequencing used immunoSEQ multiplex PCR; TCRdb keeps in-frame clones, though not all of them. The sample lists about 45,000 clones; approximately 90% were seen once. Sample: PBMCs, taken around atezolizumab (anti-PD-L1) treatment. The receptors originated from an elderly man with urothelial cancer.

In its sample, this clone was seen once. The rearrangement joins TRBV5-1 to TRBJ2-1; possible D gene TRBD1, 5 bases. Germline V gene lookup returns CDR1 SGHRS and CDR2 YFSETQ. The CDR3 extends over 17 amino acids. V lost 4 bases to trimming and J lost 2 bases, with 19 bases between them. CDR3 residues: CASSPLAGVGAYNEQFF. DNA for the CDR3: TGCGCCAGCAGCCCCTTAGCCGGAGTAGGGGCCTACAATGAGCAGTTCTTC.

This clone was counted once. The CDR3 DNA reads as TGCGCCAGCAGCGGGGGGGGGACTAGCTCCTACAATGAGCAGTTCTTC. It translates to CASSGGGTSSYNEQFF. This rearrangement joins TRBV5-1 to TRBJ2-1, with 8 nucleotides matching TRBD2. The CDR3 length is 16 residues. V was pared by 4 bases and J by 0 bases, with 6 bases of the junction left unmatched. Germline V gene sequence: CDR1 SGHRS, CDR2 YFSETQ.

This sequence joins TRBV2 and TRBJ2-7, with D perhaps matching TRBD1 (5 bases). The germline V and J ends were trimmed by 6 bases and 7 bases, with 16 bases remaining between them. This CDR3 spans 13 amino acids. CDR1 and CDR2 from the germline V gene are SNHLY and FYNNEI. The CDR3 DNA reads TGTGCCAGCAGCTTCCAGGGTTTGCGAGAGCAGTACTTC. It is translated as CASSFQGLREQYF.

CDR3 in DNA: TGCGCCAGCAGCTTGTACCGGGATCAAGAGACCCAGTACTTC. Protein product: CASSLYRDQETQYF. This chain joins TRBV5-1 and TRBJ2-5; a possible D gene is TRBD2 (5 bases). With 1 base removed from V and 2 bases from J, the gap between germline ends came to 9 bases. The CDR3 has 14 residues. CDR1 and CDR2 from the germline V gene are SGHRS and YFSETQ.

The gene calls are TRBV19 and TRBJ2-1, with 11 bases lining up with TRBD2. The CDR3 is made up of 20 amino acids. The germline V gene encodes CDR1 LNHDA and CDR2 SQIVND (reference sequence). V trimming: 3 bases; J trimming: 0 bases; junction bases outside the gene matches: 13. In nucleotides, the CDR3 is TGTGCCAGTAGTATGGTACTAGCGGGAGTCAACCATAACTCCTACAATGAGCAGTTCTTC. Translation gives CASSMVLAGVNHNSYNEQFF.

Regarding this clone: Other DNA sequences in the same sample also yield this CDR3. Written as DNA, the CDR3 is TGCGCCAGCAGCTTGGTTGGAGGGAGCAATCAGCCCCAGCATTTT. Amino acids: CASSLVGGSNQPQHF. This rearrangement joins TRBV5-1 to TRBJ1-5; D uncertain. Trimming cost V 0 bases and J 1 base, with 8 bases left between them. CDR3 length: 15 residues. Germline values: CDR1 SGHRS, CDR2 YFSETQ.